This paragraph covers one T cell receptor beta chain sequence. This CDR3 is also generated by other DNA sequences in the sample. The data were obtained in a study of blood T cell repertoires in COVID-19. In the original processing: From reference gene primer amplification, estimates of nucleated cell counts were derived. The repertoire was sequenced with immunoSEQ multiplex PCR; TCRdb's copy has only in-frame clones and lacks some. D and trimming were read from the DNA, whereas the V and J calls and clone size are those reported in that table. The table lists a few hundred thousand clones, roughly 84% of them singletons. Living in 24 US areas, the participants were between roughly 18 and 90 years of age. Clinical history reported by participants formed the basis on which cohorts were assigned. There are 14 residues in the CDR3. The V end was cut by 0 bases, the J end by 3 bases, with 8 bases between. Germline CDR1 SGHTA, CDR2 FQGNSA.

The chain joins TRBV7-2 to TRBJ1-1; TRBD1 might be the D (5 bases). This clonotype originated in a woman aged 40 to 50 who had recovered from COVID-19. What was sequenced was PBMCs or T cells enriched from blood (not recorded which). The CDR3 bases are TGTGCCAGCAGCTTAGCAGGGGAGGACACTGAAGCTTTCTTT. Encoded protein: CASSLAGEDTEAFF.